The entry below describes one T cell receptor (beta chain). This clone occurred a few times. The antigen it binds to is not known. The input lacks base qualities; no much larger clone sits a single base away. The source of the sample is a study of blood T cell repertoires in COVID-19 (dated by TCRdb to 2019 to 2021). Background for the entire study: Collaborator samples came from the United States, Italy and Spain and covered acute and convalescent phases of COVID-19. The prospective study material was composed of cDNA or gDNA derived from T cells, B-cell-depleted T cells, or PBMCs. HLA class I and class II types, where available, came from metadata supplied by the sample provider rather than from assay-based typing. The repertoires were released in a freely available public database intended as a resource for research on the immune response to SARS-CoV-2. Subjects who had been exposed to COVID-19, were actively infected with it, or had recovered from it provided the deeply sampled blood TCRbeta repertoires that made up the dataset. The samples were drawn from two sources: the first 160 participants of the ongoing ImmuneRACE study, and over 950 subjects contributed by 6 global collaborators. Sample metadata almost always included a de-identified subject ID, COVID-19 status, age in years and sex. Study-level results and caveats: The amount of clinical and demographic metadata varied by source and participant and was provided uncurated.

TCRbeta CDR3 regions were amplified from genomic DNA using the immunoSEQ Assay, a bias-controlled multiplex PCR. As for the original processing: The number of nucleated cells in each sample was estimated by amplification of reference gene primers within the assay. To quantify the absolute abundance of each unique TCRbeta CDR3 rearrangement, sequence reads were collapsed and filtered. For each sample, productive Simpson clonality was calculated by taking the square root of Simpson's diversity index across productive rearrangements. TCRdb mirrors the immuneACCESS table, restricted to in-frame sequences. Some clones are absent from its copies; in checked studies, under half trace to an unresolved V gene, and the reason for the others is unknown. V and J calls and clone size are copied from that table; D and trimming were computed from the DNA. Counted in this sample were fewer than 120,000 clones; approximately 70% of them appeared once. The ten largest clones represent under 10% of the sample.

CDR1 and CDR2 were assigned from the germline V gene (reference sequence) as LGHDT and YNNKEL. Taken from cysteine to phenylalanine, the CDR3 has 15 residues. Left in the record is the CDR3 DNA by itself, 45 bases read in frame from the first base. The trim is 1 base for V and 2 bases for J, with a gap of 11 bases between the germline ends. The collaborating institutions used their own protocols to collect whole blood in K2EDTA tubes. For TCRbeta analysis, collaborators shipped samples as frozen whole blood, isolated PBMCs, or DNA extracted from either of those sample types. The TCR comes from a woman aged 55-70 years with acute or convalescent COVID-19. The sequence links TRBV3-1 (or the pseudogene TRBV3-2) to TRBJ1-1; the D gene lacks a confident call. Input material: peripheral blood. The DNA is as follows: TGTGCCAGCAGCCAAGTCGGTGGGAGCAACACTGAAGCTTTCTTT. It translates as CASSQVGGSNTEAFF.